The source of this T cell receptor (beta chain) is a study of T cell responses to AZD1222 COVID-19 vaccine. Method: immunoSEQ multiplex PCR; TCRdb's copy keeps in-frame clones and lacks some. This repertoire shows 130,000 or so clones, 75% to 90% found once; its top ten account for approximately 3.1%. This clone was detected once. V was trimmed by 0 bases and J by 8 bases, leaving 14 bases between them. The CDR3 has 16 residues. Per germline, CDR1 LGHNA and CDR2 YSLEER. The material was peripheral blood, obtained on day 0 of AZD1222 vaccination. This chain uses TRBV4-3 with TRBJ1-6; D is undetermined. The sequence was collected from an adult in good health. CDR3 loop: CASSQDREPRDSPLHF. Written as DNA, the CDR3 is TGCGCCAGCAGCCAAGATCGGGAACCCCGGGATTCACCCCTCCACTTT.